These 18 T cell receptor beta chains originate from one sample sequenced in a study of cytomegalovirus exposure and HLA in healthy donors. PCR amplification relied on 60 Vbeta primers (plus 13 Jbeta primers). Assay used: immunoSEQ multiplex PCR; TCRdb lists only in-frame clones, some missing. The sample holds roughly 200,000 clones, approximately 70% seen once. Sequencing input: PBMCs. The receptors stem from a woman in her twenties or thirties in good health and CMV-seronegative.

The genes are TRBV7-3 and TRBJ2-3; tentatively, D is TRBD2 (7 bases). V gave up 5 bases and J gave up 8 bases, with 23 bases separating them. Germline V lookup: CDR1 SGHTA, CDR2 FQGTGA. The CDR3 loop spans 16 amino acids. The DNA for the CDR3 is TGTGCCAGCAGCCCCTCGATGGGGGGGCCTTGGGGTACGCAGTATTTT. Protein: CASSPSMGGPWGTQYF.

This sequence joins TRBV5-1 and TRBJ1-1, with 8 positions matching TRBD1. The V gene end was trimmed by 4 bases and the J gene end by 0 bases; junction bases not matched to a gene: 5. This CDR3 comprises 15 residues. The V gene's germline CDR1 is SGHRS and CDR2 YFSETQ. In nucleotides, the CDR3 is TGCGCCAGCAGCGGGACAGGAAAAATGAACACTGAAGCTTTCTTT. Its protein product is CASSGTGKMNTEAFF.

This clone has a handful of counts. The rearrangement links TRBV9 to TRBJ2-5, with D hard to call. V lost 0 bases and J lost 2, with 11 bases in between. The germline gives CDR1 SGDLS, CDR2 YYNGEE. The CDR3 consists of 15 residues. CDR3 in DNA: TGTGCCAGCAGCGTAGAGGTCGGCGGACAAGAGACCCAGTACTTC. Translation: CASSVEVGGQETQYF. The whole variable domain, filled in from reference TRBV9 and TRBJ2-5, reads DSGVTQTPKHLITATGQRVTLRCSPRSGDLSVYWYQQSLDQGLQFLIQYYNGEERAKGNILERFSAQQFPDLHSELNLSSLELGDSALYFCASSVEVGGQETQYFGPGTRLLVL.

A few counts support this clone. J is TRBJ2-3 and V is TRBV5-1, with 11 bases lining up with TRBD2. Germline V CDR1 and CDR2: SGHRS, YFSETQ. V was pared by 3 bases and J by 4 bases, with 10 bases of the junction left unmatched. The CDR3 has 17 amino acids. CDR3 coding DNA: TGCGCCAGCAGCTCCCCGGGACTAGCGGTAACTTCAGATACGCAGTATTTT. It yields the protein CASSSPGLAVTSDTQYF.

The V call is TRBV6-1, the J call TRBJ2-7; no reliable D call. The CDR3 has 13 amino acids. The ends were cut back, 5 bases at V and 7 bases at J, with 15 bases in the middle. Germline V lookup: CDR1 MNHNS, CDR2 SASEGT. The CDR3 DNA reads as TGTGCCAGCAGTCTCTCTTTAGCTAGGGAGCAGTACTTC. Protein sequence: CASSLSLAREQYF.

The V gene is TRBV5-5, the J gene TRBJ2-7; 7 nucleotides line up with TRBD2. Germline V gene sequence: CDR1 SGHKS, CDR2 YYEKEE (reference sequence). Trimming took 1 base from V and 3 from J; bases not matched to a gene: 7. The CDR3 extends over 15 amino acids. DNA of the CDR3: TGTGCCAGCAGCTTGTGGGCGGGAGTAATCTACGAGCAGTACTTC. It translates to CASSLWAGVIYEQYF.

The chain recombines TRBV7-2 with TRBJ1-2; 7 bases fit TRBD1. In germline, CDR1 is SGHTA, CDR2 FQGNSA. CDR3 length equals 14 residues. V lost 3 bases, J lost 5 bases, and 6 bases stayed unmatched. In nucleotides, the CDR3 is TGTGCCAGCAGCTTTGACAGGGTTCAATATGGCTACACCTTC. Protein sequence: CASSFDRVQYGYTF.

CDR3 nucleotide sequence: TGCGCCAGCGGAAAACAGGGGGATTATACTGAAGCTTTCTTT. Translation: CASGKQGDYTEAFF. The rearrangement links TRBV10-2 to TRBJ1-1; 8 positions agree with TRBD1. V lost 8 bases, J lost 5 bases, and 10 bases stayed unmatched. Looked up from germline, CDR1 is WSHSY and CDR2 is SAAADI. CDR3 length: 14 residues.

Here the CDR3 reads CATSRGGADGANVLTF. The CDR3 DNA is TGTGCCACCAGCAGAGGGGGCGCGGATGGGGCCAACGTCCTGACTTTC. The chain employs TRBV15 and TRBJ2-6; weak D call: TRBD1 (5 bases). Germline loops: CDR1 LNHNV, CDR2 YYDKDF (reference sequence). The CDR3 runs 16 residues. Deletions cut 1 base from V and 3 bases from J, with 10 bases between. The whole variable domain, filled in from reference TRBV15 and TRBJ2-6, reads DAMVIQNPRYQVTQFGKPVTLSCSQTLNHNVMYWYQQKSSQAPKLLFHYYDKDFNNEADTPDNFQSRRPNTSFCFLDIRSPGLGDTAMYLCATSRGGADGANVLTFGAGSRLTVL.

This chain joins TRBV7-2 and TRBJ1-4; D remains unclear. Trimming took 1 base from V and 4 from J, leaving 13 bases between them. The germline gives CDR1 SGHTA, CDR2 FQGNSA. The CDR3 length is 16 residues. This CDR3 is CASSLGGGGINEKLFF. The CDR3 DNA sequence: TGTGCCAGCAGCTTAGGGGGTGGAGGGATTAATGAAAAACTGTTTTTT.

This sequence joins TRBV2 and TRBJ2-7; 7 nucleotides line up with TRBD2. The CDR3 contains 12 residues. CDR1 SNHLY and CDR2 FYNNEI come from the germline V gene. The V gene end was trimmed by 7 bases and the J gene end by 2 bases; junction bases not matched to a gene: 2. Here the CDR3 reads CASTSGTYEQYF. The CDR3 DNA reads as TGTGCCAGCACAAGCGGGACCTACGAGCAGTACTTC.

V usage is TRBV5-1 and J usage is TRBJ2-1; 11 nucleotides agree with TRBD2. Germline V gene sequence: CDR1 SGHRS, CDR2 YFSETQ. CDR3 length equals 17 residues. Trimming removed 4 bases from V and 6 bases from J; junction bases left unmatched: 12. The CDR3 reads CASSRGDSGGAGNEQFF. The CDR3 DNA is TGCGCCAGCAGCCGGGGGGATAGCGGGGGGGCAGGCAATGAGCAGTTCTTC.

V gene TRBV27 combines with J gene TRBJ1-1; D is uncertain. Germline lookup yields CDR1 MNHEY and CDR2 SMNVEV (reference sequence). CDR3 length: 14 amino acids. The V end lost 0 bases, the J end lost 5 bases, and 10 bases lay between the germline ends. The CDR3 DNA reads TGTGCCAGCAGTTTATCGGAGGGTTGGACTGAAGCTTTCTTT. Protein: CASSLSEGWTEAFF.

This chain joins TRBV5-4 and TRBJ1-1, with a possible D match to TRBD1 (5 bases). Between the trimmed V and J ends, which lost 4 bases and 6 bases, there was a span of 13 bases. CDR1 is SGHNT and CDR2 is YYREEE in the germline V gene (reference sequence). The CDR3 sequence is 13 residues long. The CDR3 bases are TGTGCCAGCAGCGCAAATAGGGGTCCTGAAGCTTTCTTT. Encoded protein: CASSANRGPEAFF.

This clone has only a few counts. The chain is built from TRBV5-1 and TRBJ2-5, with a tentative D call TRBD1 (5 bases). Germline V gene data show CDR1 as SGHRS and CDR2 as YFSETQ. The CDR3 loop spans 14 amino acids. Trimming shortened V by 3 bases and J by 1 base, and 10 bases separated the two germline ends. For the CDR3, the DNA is TGCGCCAGCAGCTGGCAGGGTTCCCAAGAGACCCAGTACTTC. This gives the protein CASSWQGSQETQYF.

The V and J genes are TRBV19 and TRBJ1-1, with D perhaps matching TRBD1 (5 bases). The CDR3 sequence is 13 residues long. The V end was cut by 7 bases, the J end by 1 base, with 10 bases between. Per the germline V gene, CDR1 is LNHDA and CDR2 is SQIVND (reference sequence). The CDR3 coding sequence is TGTGCCAGTAAAAAGACAGCGAACACTGAAGCTTTCTTT. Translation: CASKKTANTEAFF.

The CDR3 nucleotides are TGCGCCAGCAGCCAAGACCCAGGGGCCCGAACTAATGAAAAACTGTTTTTT. Its protein is CASSQDPGARTNEKLFF. The chain has TRBV4-1 and TRBJ1-4; possible D gene TRBD1, 6 bases. CDR3 length: 17 residues. CDR1 and CDR2 from the germline V gene are MGHRA and YSYEKL. Trimming cost V 0 bases and J 1 base, with 12 bases left between them.

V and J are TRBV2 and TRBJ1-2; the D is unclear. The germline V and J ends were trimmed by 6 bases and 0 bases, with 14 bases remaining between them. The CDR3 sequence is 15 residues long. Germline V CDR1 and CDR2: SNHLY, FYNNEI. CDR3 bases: TGTGCCAGCAGACCGAGCAGGTGGGCTAACTATGGCTACACCTTC. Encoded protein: CASRPSRWANYGYTF.